Presented here are 21 T cell receptor beta chains from one specimen sequenced in a study of long-term antiretroviral therapy in people with HIV. Assay version v3.0 of immunoSEQ was used, and it was run at survey level. Method: immunoSEQ multiplex PCR; TCRdb's copy keeps in-frame clones and lacks some. The sample consists of approximately 17,000 clones, roughly 80% of them appearing once. The sample consisted of unsorted PBMCs, taken 1.5 years before starting antiretroviral therapy. Source of these receptors: a woman aged 45-65 years with HIV.

The rearrangement uses TRBV5-1 and TRBJ2-7, with 9 bases lining up with TRBD1. V dropped 0 bases and J dropped 3; count of bases not matched to a gene: 4. The length of the CDR3 is 15 residues. Germline V gives CDR1 SGHRS, CDR2 YFSETQ. The CDR3 nucleotides are TGCGCCAGCAGCTTGGGGGGACAGGGCAGCTACGAGCAGTACTTC. It encodes CASSLGGQGSYEQYF.

The V gene is TRBV6-1, the J gene TRBJ2-6; no reliable D call. The CDR3 has 17 residues. Trimming took off 2 bases at V and 0 bases at J, with 11 bases between the two ends. Germline V CDR1 and CDR2: MNHNS, SASEGT. CDR3 coding DNA: TGTGCCAGCAGTGAAAGTTATGGGTTCTCTGGGGCCAACGTCCTGACTTTC. Its protein is CASSESYGFSGANVLTF.

The V call is TRBV29-1, the J call TRBJ1-2; 9 bases map to TRBD1. The CDR3 extends over 15 amino acids. With 5 bases clipped from V and 3 bases from J, the junction kept 10 bases outside the gene matches. CDR1 is SQVTM and CDR2 is ANQGSEA in the germline V gene. The CDR3 nucleotides are TGCAGCGTTCCGCCGCGGACAGGGGAGGACTATGGCTACACCTTC. Encoded protein: CSVPPRTGEDYGYTF.

The chain carries TRBV5-1 and TRBJ2-5, with TRBD2 matching 14 bases. V shed 4 bases and J 5 bases; nucleotides not matched to a gene: 7. The CDR3 contains 16 residues. Germline CDR1 and CDR2: SGHRS and YFSETQ. CDR3 loop: CASSPGTSGGSETQYF. Written as DNA, the CDR3 is TGCGCCAGCAGCCCCGGGACTAGCGGGGGATCGGAGACCCAGTACTTC.

The V and J genes are TRBV19 and TRBJ1-6; 8 bases are shared with TRBD1. From germline, CDR1 is LNHDA and CDR2 SQIVND (reference sequence). There are 15 residues in the CDR3. V gave up 8 bases and J gave up 7 bases; unmatched junction bases: 10. This CDR3 is CASSPVRGRNSPLHF. The CDR3 DNA reads as TGTGCCAGTTCCCCTGTCAGGGGGCGGAATTCACCCCTCCACTTT.

The chain is built from TRBV10-3 and TRBJ1-1; 7 bases match TRBD1. CDR1 and CDR2 (germline): ENHRY, SYGVKD. Trimming at V came to 10 bases and at J to 3 bases, leaving 5 bases not matched to a gene. This CDR3 has 12 amino acids. The CDR3 DNA follows: TGTGCCAACGGCGACAGGGACACTGAAGCTTTCTTT. As protein: CANGDRDTEAFF.

The V and J genes are TRBV9 and TRBJ2-5, with TRBD2 identical over 13 bases. Germline V CDR1 and CDR2: SGDLS, YYNGEE. This CDR3 spans 16 amino acids. V was pared by 0 bases and J by 4 bases, with 3 bases of the junction left unmatched. In nucleotides, the CDR3 is TGTGCCAGCAGCGTAGAAGGACTAGCGGGGGCAGAGACCCAGTACTTC. This gives the protein CASSVEGLAGAETQYF.

As for this clone: This may stem from a read error, because a much larger clone lies one nucleotide away. The sample has other DNA sequences that encode this CDR3 too. The chain links TRBV5-1 to TRBJ1-1, with D unresolved. Germline V gene data show CDR1 as SGHRS and CDR2 as YFSETQ. CDR3 length equals 15 residues. Trimming removed 0 bases from V and 0 bases from J, with 9 bases in between. CDR3 region: CASSLEGSVNTEAFF. DNA of the CDR3: TGCGCCAGCAGCTTGGAGGGCAGTGTGAACACTGAAGCTTTCTTT. The full variable domain, in which reference TRBV5-1 and TRBJ1-1 provide the parts outside the CDR3, is KAGVTQTPRYLIKTRGQQVTLSCSPISGHRSVSWYQQTPGQGLQFLFEYFSETQRNKGNFPGRFSGRQFSNSRSEMNVSTLELGDSALYLCASSLEGSVNTEAFFGQGTRLTVV.

This clone qualifies as medium-sized. The V call is TRBV10-1, the J call TRBJ2-7, with 10 bases lining up with TRBD2. V lost 6 bases, J lost 2 bases, and 10 bases stayed unmatched. CDR1 and CDR2 from the germline V gene are WNHNN and SYGVQD (reference sequence). This CDR3 is built from 16 residues. The CDR3, as DNA: TGCGCCAGCAGGAATAGCGTGAGCGGGGGGGCCTACGAGCAGTACTTC. Its translation is CASRNSVSGGAYEQYF.

The chain couples TRBV5-5 to TRBJ2-7; D tentatively reads TRBD1 or TRBD2 (5 bases each). The V and J ends lost 6 bases and 1 base respectively, with 8 bases between them. The CDR3 totals 12 residues. Germline V lookup: CDR1 SGHKS, CDR2 YYEKEE (reference sequence). CDR3: CASMGVSYEQYF. The CDR3, as DNA: TGTGCCAGCATGGGGGTTTCCTACGAGCAGTACTTC.

The V call is TRBV9, the J call TRBJ2-2; D unresolved. The germline gives CDR1 SGDLS, CDR2 YYNGEE. V lost 0 bases to trimming and J lost 0 bases, with 9 bases between them. The CDR3 runs to 16 residues. Written as DNA, the CDR3 is TGTGCCAGCAGCGTAGATCCAGGCGCGAACACCGGGGAGCTGTTTTTT. Encoded protein: CASSVDPGANTGELFF.

The genes are TRBV5-1 and TRBJ1-3; D gene ambiguous. V lost 0 bases and J 5 bases, leaving 3 bases between the germline ends. The CDR3 extends over 12 amino acids. The germline CDR1 and CDR2 sequences are SGHRS and YFSETQ. The CDR3 nucleotides are TGCGCCAGCAGCTTGGATCGAAACACCATATATTTT. It is translated as CASSLDRNTIYF.

This clone was counted a few times. The chain is built from TRBV10-3 and TRBJ2-2, with 8 bases that match TRBD1. The V gene's germline CDR1 is ENHRY and CDR2 SYGVKD. The CDR3 loop spans 14 amino acids. J was trimmed by 4 bases and V by 3 bases; bases with no gene match: 1. The CDR3 sequence is CAISDQGATGELFF. CDR3 DNA sequence: TGTGCCATCAGTGACCAGGGGGCCACCGGGGAGCTGTTTTTT.

The chain links TRBV7-2 to TRBJ2-1; perhaps TRBD2 as D (6 bases). Germline CDR1 and CDR2: SGHTA and FQGNSA. The CDR3 consists of 14 residues. V was cut by 3 bases and J by 3 bases, with 9 bases left in between. The CDR3 DNA sequence: TGTGCCAGCAGCTTCCGGGGGAACTACAATGAGCAGTTCTTC. Amino acids: CASSFRGNYNEQFF.

The chain links TRBV2 to TRBJ1-1; D uncertain. Germline assignment: CDR1 SNHLY and CDR2 FYNNEI. V lost 8 bases, J lost 6 bases, and 25 bases lay in between. The CDR3 totals 16 residues. CDR3: CASGPQSAKVGSEAFF. CDR3 nucleotide sequence: TGTGCCAGCGGACCCCAGAGTGCGAAGGTAGGGTCTGAAGCTTTCTTT.

The chain carries TRBV4-1 and TRBJ1-6; possibly TRBD1 for D (5 bases). In germline, CDR1 is MGHRA, CDR2 YSYEKL. V lost 0 bases and J 7 bases, leaving 16 bases between the germline ends. The length of the CDR3 is 17 residues. CDR3 in amino acids: CASSQDEGGGINSPLHF. As DNA, the CDR3 is TGCGCCAGCAGCCAAGATGAGGGCGGGGGAATAAATTCACCCCTCCACTTT.

The rearrangement uses TRBV14 and TRBJ1-1; D not resolved. The CDR3 spans 13 residues. V was cut by 4 bases and J by 2 bases, with 8 bases left in between. Germline CDR1 is SGHDN and CDR2 is FVKESK. CDR3 sequence reads: CASSPQRNTEAFF. The CDR3 DNA reads TGTGCCAGCAGCCCGCAGAGAAACACTGAAGCTTTCTTT.

This rearrangement joins TRBV23-1 to TRBJ2-3; the match to TRBD1 covers 7 bases. TRBV23-1 is designated an ORF whose function remains uncertain. The junction had 14 bases not matched to a gene; V was cut back by 3 bases and J by 2 bases. The CDR3 is 18 amino acids. Here the CDR3 reads CASSHYDSRGPSTDTQYF. For the CDR3, the DNA is TGCGCCAGCAGTCATTACGACTCGAGGGGGCCATCCACAGATACGCAGTATTTT.

The gene calls are TRBV5-1 and TRBJ2-2; D is unclear. The V end lost 4 bases, the J end lost 1 base, and 14 bases lay between the germline ends. The CDR3 has 16 residues. Germline assignment: CDR1 SGHRS and CDR2 YFSETQ. The CDR3 protein is CASSPSTGGNTGELFF. DNA of the CDR3: TGCGCCAGCAGCCCCAGCACGGGCGGGAACACCGGGGAGCTGTTTTTT.

The V gene is TRBV4-1, the J gene TRBJ2-5, with TRBD1 matching over 9 bases. Germline V gene lookup returns CDR1 MGHRA and CDR2 YSYEKL. V dropped 3 bases and J dropped 5; count of bases not matched to a gene: 10. The CDR3 is 16 residues long. CDR3 bases: TGCGCCAGCAGCCAGAGACAGGGGGAAGGGTGGGAGACCCAGTACTTC. This translates into CASSQRQGEGWETQYF.

By sample share, this clone is medium-sized (0.01 to 0.1%). The chain carries TRBV7-9 and TRBJ1-2; D remains unclear. CDR1 and CDR2 (germline): SEHNR, FQNEAQ (reference sequence). The CDR3 sequence is 13 residues long. Trimming removed 2 bases from V and 2 bases from J, with 6 bases in between. The CDR3 region is CASSLPLNYGYTF. In nucleotides, the CDR3 is TGTGCCAGCAGCTTACCTTTGAACTATGGCTACACCTTC.